The 18 T cell receptor beta chains below all came from one sample that was sequenced in a study of blood T cell repertoires in COVID-19. Data came from immunoSEQ multiplex PCR; TCRdb stores just in-frame clones and leaves some out. Of more than 300,000 clones in the sample, about 90% were seen once. The sample was peripheral blood. The receptors stem from a man younger than 35 who had recovered from COVID-19.

The rearrangement uses TRBV30 and TRBJ2-5; 9 nucleotides align to TRBD2. V lost 2 bases and J lost 2; bases outside the gene matches: 6. This CDR3 has 15 residues. Germline-derived CDR1 and CDR2 are GTSNPN and SVGIG (reference sequence). The CDR3 reads CAWSRRLAGQETQYF. The DNA of the CDR3 is TGTGCCTGGAGTCGTAGGCTAGCGGGACAAGAGACCCAGTACTTC.

A single count supports this clone. V gene TRBV10-1 combines with J gene TRBJ2-7; 13 bases line up with TRBD2. The CDR3 sequence is 16 residues long. V trimming: 8 bases; J trimming: 4 bases; junction bases outside the gene matches: 11. CDR1 is WNHNN, CDR2 SYGVQD, per germline (reference sequence). CDR3 sequence (DNA): TGCGCCAGCTCCCGGGGGACTAGCGGGAATGGTTACGAGCAGTACTTC. Translated: CASSRGTSGNGYEQYF.

The chain uses TRBV13 and TRBJ2-5; 7 bases map to TRBD1. The CDR3 length is 16 residues. Germline assignment: CDR1 PRHDT and CDR2 FYEKMQ (reference sequence). V dropped 5 bases and J dropped 2; count of bases not matched to a gene: 11. This CDR3 is CASSPSQGGFQETQYF. The DNA of the CDR3 is TGTGCCAGCAGCCCCAGTCAAGGGGGCTTTCAAGAGACCCAGTACTTC.

This rearrangement joins TRBV2 to TRBJ1-5; perhaps TRBD1 as D (5 bases). Germline loops: CDR1 SNHLY, CDR2 FYNNEI. The V and J ends lost 3 bases and 7 bases respectively, with 10 bases between them. CDR3 length equals 13 residues. The CDR3 region has the DNA TGTGCCAGCAGTGACCAGGGATTCCAGCCCCAGCATTTT. It codes for CASSDQGFQPQHF. The full variable domain, in which reference TRBV2 and TRBJ1-5 provide the parts outside the CDR3, is EPEVTQTPSHQVTQMGQEVILRCVPISNHLYFYWYRQILGQKVEFLVSFYNNEISEKSEIFDDQFSVERPDGSNFTLKIRSTKLEDSAMYFCASSDQGFQPQHFGDGTRLSIL.

The chain uses TRBV4-2 and TRBJ2-7; unclear D gene. Germline loops: CDR1 LGHNA, CDR2 YNFKEQ. Trimming removed 1 base at V and 2 bases at J, with 9 bases between. This CDR3 is 14 amino acids long. The DNA of the CDR3 is TGTGCCAGCAGCCAAGTCCAGGTCCCCTACGAGCAGTACTTC. This encodes CASSQVQVPYEQYF.

The rearrangement uses TRBV6-1 and TRBJ1-1; no reliable D call. Trimming stripped 0 bases from V and 6 bases from J, with 20 bases between. The CDR3 extends over 17 amino acids. Per the germline V gene, CDR1 is MNHNS and CDR2 is SASEGT. This chain's CDR3 is CASSEAWEYPGKPEAFF. The CDR3 DNA follows: TGTGCCAGCAGTGAAGCGTGGGAGTACCCGGGAAAACCTGAAGCTTTCTTT.

The chain has TRBV7-2 and TRBJ1-1; D is possibly TRBD1 (6 bases). Deletions cut 5 bases from V and 3 bases from J, with 13 bases between. CDR1 and CDR2 (germline): SGHTA, FQGNSA. The CDR3 totals 14 residues. The CDR3 coding sequence is TGTGCCAGCAGCCCAAGGGGGGGCTACACTGAAGCTTTCTTT. It encodes CASSPRGGYTEAFF.

V gene TRBV4-1 combines with J gene TRBJ2-1; 9 nucleotides line up with TRBD2. The CDR3 contains 16 residues. With V trimmed by 2 bases and J by 9 bases, 11 bases remained unmatched. Germline assignment: CDR1 MGHRA and CDR2 YSYEKL. The CDR3 is CASSQLKASGVGEQFF. In DNA, the CDR3 is TGCGCCAGCAGCCAACTCAAGGCTAGCGGGGTCGGTGAGCAGTTCTTC.

The CDR3 protein is CASSEGGQETQYF. The CDR3 coding sequence is TGTGCCAGCAGTGAGGGCGGGCAAGAGACCCAGTACTTC. The V and J genes are TRBV25-1 and TRBJ2-5, with D possibly matching TRBD2 (5 bases). This CDR3 has 13 amino acids. V was trimmed by 3 bases and J by 2 bases, leaving 7 bases between them. The germline V gene has CDR1 MGHDK and CDR2 SYGVNS.

This clone was detected only a few times. This rearrangement joins TRBV15 to TRBJ2-1, with a tentative D call TRBD1 (6 bases). The germline CDR1 and CDR2 sequences are LNHNV and YYDKDF (reference sequence). Trimming took off 0 bases at V and 6 bases at J, with 12 bases between the two ends. The CDR3 runs to 15 residues. CDR3 DNA sequence: TGTGCCACCAGCAGAGATCAGGGGATGGTCAATGAGCAGTTCTTC. Translated: CATSRDQGMVNEQFF.

The gene calls are TRBV27 and TRBJ1-2; D is perhaps TRBD1 (6 bases). The CDR3 is 14 amino acids. Germline CDR1 reads MNHEY; CDR2 reads SMNVEV (reference sequence). Trimming cost V 7 bases and J 6 bases, with 18 bases left between them. CDR3 loop: CASKDSGGAHGYTF. In DNA form, the CDR3 reads TGTGCCAGCAAGGACTCGGGGGGGGCCCATGGCTACACCTTC.

The V gene is TRBV19, the J gene TRBJ2-5, with D possibly being TRBD2 (5 bases). The V gene's germline CDR1 is LNHDA and CDR2 SQIVND (reference sequence). The CDR3 is 14 residues long. V lost 7 bases, J lost 5 bases, and 17 bases lay in between. For the CDR3, the DNA is TGTGCCAGTAAAACGGACTGGGGAGCGGAGACCCAGTACTTC. Translating it yields CASKTDWGAETQYF.

This clone has just one count. Other nucleotide sequences from this sample produce the same CDR3. The chain couples TRBV4-1 to TRBJ1-1; TRBD1 matches at 8 bases. Losses at the gene ends were 5 bases for V and 1 base for J; bases not matched to a gene: 3. Germline loops: CDR1 MGHRA, CDR2 YSYEKL. This CDR3 contains 14 residues. CDR3 amino acids: CASSLGTGNTEAFF. Written as DNA, the CDR3 is TGCGCCAGCAGCTTAGGGACAGGGAACACTGAAGCTTTCTTT.

V gene TRBV6-2 or TRBV6-3 combines with J gene TRBJ2-1; tentative D call: TRBD1 (6 bases). V lost 6 bases and J 9 bases, leaving 15 bases between the germline ends. The CDR3 consists of 13 residues. CDR1 is MNHEY, CDR2 SVGEGT, per germline. The chain's CDR3 is CASSRPQGFEQFF. The DNA for the CDR3 is TGTGCCAGCAGCAGGCCGCAGGGGTTTGAGCAGTTCTTC.

The genes are TRBV4-1 and TRBJ1-2; 7 bases agree with TRBD1. The germline V gene encodes CDR1 MGHRA and CDR2 YSYEKL. The CDR3 has 17 amino acids. V shed 4 bases and J 0 bases; nucleotides not matched to a gene: 11. The CDR3 region is CASSPGVRTGSNYGYTF. For the CDR3, the DNA is TGCGCCAGCAGCCCGGGGGTCAGGACAGGATCTAACTATGGCTACACCTTC.

The chain has TRBV6-5 and TRBJ1-5, with TRBD1 matching over 7 bases. Germline V gene data show CDR1 as MNHEY and CDR2 as SVGAGI. The CDR3 length is 13 residues. V was clipped by 6 bases and J by 6 bases; unmatched bases: 5. The chain's CDR3 is CASRISGGQPQHF. In DNA, the CDR3 is TGTGCCAGCAGAATTTCAGGGGGTCAGCCCCAGCATTTT.

This chain connects TRBV25-1 to TRBJ2-7; TRBD1 is a possible D gene (6 bases). V lost 6 bases and J lost 0, with 15 bases in between. This CDR3 spans 15 amino acids. Germline assignment: CDR1 MGHDK and CDR2 SYGVNS. The CDR3 nucleotides read TGTGCCAGCAGCCCAGACCCGACAGGCTCCTACGAGCAGTACTTC. It is translated as CASSPDPTGSYEQYF.

The CDR3 DNA follows: TGTGCCAGCGGGGGCAGGGATATCACCGGGGAGCTGTTTTTT. Amino acid sequence: CASGGRDITGELFF. The V gene is TRBV7-2, the J gene TRBJ2-2; a possible D gene is TRBD1 (6 bases). The CDR3 runs 14 residues. Between the trimmed V and J ends, which lost 8 bases and 4 bases, there was a span of 14 bases. Looked up from germline, CDR1 is SGHTA and CDR2 is FQGNSA. The variable domain in full, completed from reference TRBV7-2 and TRBJ2-2, reads GAGVSQSPSNKVTEKGKDVELRCDPISGHTALYWYRQSLGQGLEFLIYFQGNSAPDKSGLPSDRFSAERTGGSVSTLTIQRTQQEDSAVYLCASGGRDITGELFFGEGSRLTVL.